The 31 T cell receptor beta chains listed next were all sequenced from one sample in a study of CD8+CD57+ T cells in acquired aplastic anemia. TCR beta VDJ and CDR3 were profiled, and genomic DNA was the template. TCRdb re-called the reads with MiXCR, one entry per CDR3 protein. Here the sample spans around 200,000 distinct CDR3 sequences, roughly 57% being singletons. Sequenced sample: sorted CD4+, CD8+, or CD8+CD57+ T cells (not recorded which) from PBMCs. The receptors shown here come from a human donor in good health.

The chain is built from TRBV11-2 and TRBJ2-2; 9 bases match TRBD1. V lost 5 bases and J lost 5; bases outside the gene matches: 6. Per the germline V gene, CDR1 is SGHAT and CDR2 is FQNNGV. The CDR3 sequence is 15 residues long. The CDR3 loop is CASSRGQGRTGELFF. The CDR3 DNA sequence: TGTGCCAGCAGCCGGGGACAGGGACGGACCGGGGAGCTGTTTTTT.

This clonotype has more than one count but fewer than ten. The chain recombines TRBV2 with TRBJ1-4, with a weak D call TRBD1 (5 bases). Trimming removed 5 bases from V and 9 bases from J, with 16 bases in between. The V gene's germline CDR1 is SNHLY and CDR2 FYNNEI. The CDR3 has 14 amino acids. Here the CDR3 reads CASSLTEGRQKLFF. CDR3 nucleotides: TGTGCCAGCAGTCTAACTGAGGGGAGGCAAAAACTGTTTTTT. The complete variable domain, with remaining parts taken from reference TRBV2 and TRBJ1-4, reads EPEVTQTPSHQVTQMGQEVILRCVPISNHLYFYWYRQILGQKVEFLVSFYNNEISEKSEIFDDQFSVERPDGSNFTLKIRSTKLEDSAMYFCASSLTEGRQKLFFGSGTQLSVL.

The chain couples TRBV29-1 to TRBJ2-1, with 12 bases fitting TRBD2. This CDR3 has 14 residues. V shed 7 bases, J shed 4 bases, and the junction held 5 bases outside the gene matches. Looked up from germline, CDR1 is SQVTM and CDR2 is ANQGSEA. As DNA, the CDR3 is TGCAGCGCACGACTAGCGGGAGCGTACAATGAGCAGTTCTTC. Protein product: CSARLAGAYNEQFF.

The chain is built from TRBV19 and TRBJ1-1, with D possibly being TRBD1 (5 bases). The germline gives CDR1 LNHDA, CDR2 SQIVND (reference sequence). This CDR3 region has 12 residues. V gave up 5 bases and J gave up 6 bases, with 10 bases separating them. The CDR3 region is CASSVGVAEAFF. The DNA of the CDR3 is TGTGCCAGTAGTGTGGGGGTTGCTGAAGCTTTCTTT.

The chain has TRBV7-3 and TRBJ2-7; D call uncertain. Per the germline V gene, CDR1 is SGHTA and CDR2 is FQGTGA. V dropped 4 bases and J dropped 6 bases, with 7 bases sitting between them. This CDR3 contains 11 residues. The CDR3 protein is CASSSPGEQYF. As DNA, the CDR3 is TGTGCCAGCAGCTCTCCCGGCGAGCAGTACTTC. Looking up the rest from reference TRBV7-3 and TRBJ2-7 gives the full variable domain: GAGVSQTPSNKVTEKGKYVELRCDPISGHTALYWYRQSLGQGPEFLIYFQGTGAADDSGLPNDRFFAVRPEGSVSTLKIQRTERGDSAVYLCASSSPGEQYFGPGTRLTVT.

This chain's CDR3 is CASTGTGTIEQFF. In DNA, the CDR3 is TGTGCCAGCACCGGGACAGGGACAATTGAGCAGTTCTTC. The V call is TRBV9, the J call TRBJ2-1; TRBD1 matches 9 bases. Losses at the gene ends were 6 bases for V and 9 bases for J; bases not matched to a gene: 7. The CDR3 extends over 13 amino acids. CDR1 is SGDLS, CDR2 YYNGEE, per germline. The whole variable domain, filled in from reference TRBV9 and TRBJ2-1, reads DSGVTQTPKHLITATGQRVTLRCSPRSGDLSVYWYQQSLDQGLQFLIQYYNGEERAKGNILERFSAQQFPDLHSELNLSSLELGDSALYFCASTGTGTIEQFFGPGTRLTVL.

This clonotype occurred once. The chain joins TRBV7-3 to TRBJ1-2; D not certain. The CDR3 contains 12 residues. The ends were cut back, 5 bases at V and 8 bases at J, with 12 bases in the middle. Germline V gene sequence: CDR1 SGHTA, CDR2 FQGTGA. DNA for the CDR3: TGTGCCAGCAGCATAAAAGGAGGCGGCTACACCTTC. Amino acids: CASSIKGGGYTF.

In its sample, this clonotype was seen many times. The chain carries TRBV7-2 and TRBJ2-7, with 7 bases that match TRBD1. V trimming: 4 bases; J trimming: 0 bases; junction bases outside the gene matches: 6. The CDR3 has 15 amino acids. Per the germline V gene, CDR1 is SGHTA and CDR2 is FQGNSA. CDR3 region: CASSSIRDSSYEQYF. Here the CDR3 DNA reads TGTGCCAGCAGCTCCATTCGGGACAGCTCCTACGAGCAGTACTTC.

Concerning this clonotype itself: The germline gene is not matched at one end of the junction; a read error may be the cause. V is TRBV7-9 and J is TRBJ2-7; no reliable D call. The CDR3 spans 12 residues. Germline CDR1 and CDR2: SEHNR and FQNEAQ (reference sequence). CDR3 region: CASSQEGGEQYF. DNA of the CDR3: TGCGCCAGCAGCCAAGAAGGTGGCGAGCAGTACTTC.

This chain links TRBV10-3 with TRBJ2-7, with D possibly matching TRBD2 (7 bases). Looked up from germline, CDR1 is ENHRY and CDR2 is SYGVKD. CDR3 length: 12 residues. V was shortened by 8 bases and J by 3 bases, with 11 bases between the two germline ends. This chain's CDR3 is CAIGGGYYEQYF. The CDR3 DNA follows: TGTGCCATCGGCGGGGGCTACTACGAGCAGTACTTC.

This chain links TRBV27 with TRBJ2-7; D is unresolved. Germline CDR1 is MNHEY and CDR2 is SMNVEV (reference sequence). V was cut by 6 bases and J by 3 bases, with 15 bases left in between. This CDR3 contains 14 residues. The CDR3 loop is CASRRDWEVYEQYF. The CDR3 DNA is TGTGCCAGCAGGCGTGATTGGGAAGTCTACGAGCAGTACTTC.

V usage is TRBV29-1 and J usage is TRBJ1-5; D gene unclear. There are 10 residues in the CDR3. CDR1 is SQVTM and CDR2 is ANQGSEA in the germline V gene. Trimming removed 3 bases at V and 6 bases at J, with 3 bases between. CDR3 DNA: TGCAGCGTTGAGGGTCAGCCCCAGCATTTT. Translating it yields CSVEGQPQHF.

V usage is TRBV7-6 and J usage is TRBJ1-6, with a possible D match to TRBD1 (6 bases). The CDR3 length is 16 residues. Trimming removed 2 bases at V and 7 bases at J, with 15 bases between. The germline V gene has CDR1 SGHVS and CDR2 FNYEAQ. The CDR3 region is CASSLQGGQGNSPLHF. The CDR3 coding sequence is TGTGCCAGCAGCTTACAGGGAGGGCAGGGGAATTCACCCCTCCACTTT.

This sequence joins TRBV7-3 and TRBJ1-4; D is possibly TRBD1 (5 bases). The germline V gene encodes CDR1 SGHTA and CDR2 FQGTGA. This CDR3 region has 16 residues. The V gene lost 2 bases and the J gene lost 4 bases, with 14 bases spanning the gap. The CDR3 DNA is TGTGCCAGCAGCTTAGCGTACCGGGACGGTAATGAAAAACTGTTTTTT. This encodes CASSLAYRDGNEKLFF.

The CDR3, as DNA: TGCGCCAGCAGCTTGGCCAGTACTAGCGGGAGGGCAAACTCCTACGAGCAGTACTTC. Translated: CASSLASTSGRANSYEQYF. The chain carries TRBV5-1 and TRBJ2-7; TRBD2 matches 13 bases. Germline CDR1 SGHRS, CDR2 YFSETQ. The V and J ends lost 0 bases and 0 bases, in that order; junction bases with no gene match: 9. The CDR3 loop spans 19 amino acids.

This clonotype was counted many times. V usage is TRBV6-1 and J usage is TRBJ2-3, with 7 nucleotides matching TRBD2. V shed 2 bases and J 6 bases; nucleotides not matched to a gene: 11. The CDR3 runs to 16 residues. The V gene's germline CDR1 is MNHNS and CDR2 SASEGT. The DNA of the CDR3 is TGTGCCAGCAGTGAACCCCCAGCGGGATCCTCGGATACGCAGTATTTT. This codes for CASSEPPAGSSDTQYF.

The CDR3 nucleotides read TGTGCCAGCAGGCAGACTAGCCAGCGCTACGAGCAGTACTTC. Protein product: CASRQTSQRYEQYF. The chain recombines TRBV14 with TRBJ2-7; 7 positions agree with TRBD2. The CDR3 is 14 residues long. The V and J ends lost 6 bases and 3 bases, in that order; junction bases with no gene match: 8. Germline V gene sequence: CDR1 SGHDN, CDR2 FVKESK.

In this sample, this clonotype turned up many times. This sequence joins TRBV14 and TRBJ2-3, with 8 nucleotides matching TRBD2. This CDR3 has 16 amino acids. The trim removed 4 bases at V and 5 bases at J, leaving 11 bases unmatched. CDR1 and CDR2 from the germline V gene are SGHDN and FVKESK. CDR3 region: CASSPSAGEGEDTQYF. CDR3 in DNA: TGTGCCAGCAGCCCTTCAGCGGGAGAAGGAGAAGATACGCAGTATTTT.

The chain joins TRBV24-1 to TRBJ2-5; 7 bases are a match to TRBD2. V gave up 7 bases and J gave up 5 bases; unmatched junction bases: 6. The CDR3 consists of 13 residues. Germline loops: CDR1 KGHDR, CDR2 SFDVKD. The CDR3 nucleotides read TGTGCCACCAGCGCCGCGGGGGTCGAGACCCAGTACTTC. It is translated as CATSAAGVETQYF.

The chain has TRBV20-1 and TRBJ1-2, with 7 nucleotides matching TRBD1. CDR3 length: 14 amino acids. Germline CDR1 is DFQATT and CDR2 is SNEGSKA (reference sequence). The V segment lost 1 base and the J segment 4 bases; nucleotides outside the gene matches: 6. CDR3 region: CSARGEGAGYGYTF. The CDR3 DNA sequence: TGCAGTGCTAGAGGGGAGGGGGCTGGCTATGGCTACACCTTC.

This clonotype was seen ten or more times. J is TRBJ1-5 and V is TRBV7-8, with D perhaps TRBD1 (5 bases). Per germline, CDR1 SGHVS and CDR2 FQNEAQ. V gave up 5 bases and J gave up 6 bases, with 17 bases separating them. This CDR3 has 15 amino acids. CDR3 loop: CASSQSPGVVQPQHF. CDR3 in DNA: TGTGCCAGCAGCCAATCACCGGGGGTTGTTCAGCCCCAGCATTTT.

The chain has TRBV7-9 and TRBJ2-3; unclear D gene. Germline assignment: CDR1 SEHNR and CDR2 FQNEAQ (reference sequence). The CDR3 covers 16 residues. Trimming removed 1 base from V and 2 bases from J, with 13 bases in between. The CDR3 bases are TGTGCCAGCAGCTTAGTCGCAGTCGAGGCCACAGATACGCAGTATTTT. Translating gives CASSLVAVEATDTQYF. Complete variable domain (other parts from reference TRBV7-9 and TRBJ2-3): DTGVSQNPRHKITKRGQNVTFRCDPISEHNRLYWYRQTLGQGPEFLTYFQNEAQLEKSRLLSDRFSAERPKGSFSTLEIQRTEQGDSAMYLCASSLVAVEATDTQYFGPGTRLTVL.

About this clonotype: Here the CDR3 omits its conserved ending phenylalanine or tryptophan, so a read error is the likely source. The gene calls are TRBV24-1 and TRBJ2-2; D is tentatively TRBD1 or TRBD2 (6 bases each). Germline CDR1 KGHDR, CDR2 SFDVKD. Trimming took off 4 bases at V and 5 bases at J, with 10 bases between the two ends. This CDR3 comprises 14 residues. CDR3 DNA: TGTGCCACCAGTGAGGGGGGCCCAACCGGGGAGCTGTTTCTT. Protein: CATSEGGPTGELFL.

Of note for this clonotype: This may stem from a read error, because a much larger clone lies one nucleotide away. The CDR3 sequence: CASTIRGFYSGANGLTF. CDR3 nucleotides: TGTGCCAGTACTATCAGGGGGTTCTACTCTGGGGCCAACGGCCTGACTTTC. The chain uses TRBV19 and TRBJ2-6; 7 nucleotides match TRBD1. Germline CDR1 LNHDA, CDR2 SQIVND (reference sequence). The CDR3 loop spans 17 amino acids.

The chain has TRBV9 and TRBJ1-2, with 8 bases matching TRBD1. Germline lookup yields CDR1 SGDLS and CDR2 YYNGEE. This CDR3 has 14 residues. V shed 7 bases, J shed 0 bases, and the junction held 5 bases outside the gene matches. Here the CDR3 reads CASSGQGPNYGYTF. The DNA for the CDR3 is TGTGCCAGCTCCGGACAGGGCCCTAACTATGGCTACACCTTC.

The V and J genes are TRBV27 and TRBJ2-7; 8 bases map to TRBD1. V dropped 3 bases and J dropped 6; count of bases not matched to a gene: 4. This CDR3 is 13 amino acids long. Germline V gene sequence: CDR1 MNHEY, CDR2 SMNVEV (reference sequence). The DNA for the CDR3 is TGTGCCAGCAGTTTCCCCGGACAGGGCGAGCAGTACTTC. Its translation: CASSFPGQGEQYF.

The chain recombines TRBV7-9 with TRBJ1-6; a weak D match, TRBD1 (6 bases). Germline lookup yields CDR1 SEHNR and CDR2 FQNEAQ (reference sequence). V was cut by 4 bases and J by 11 bases, with 12 bases left in between. The CDR3 is 13 residues long. The CDR3 region has the DNA TGTGCCAGCAGCTACAGGGTGGGGACACCCCTCCACTTT. Its translation: CASSYRVGTPLHF.

The genes are TRBV7-2 and TRBJ1-5, with D possibly matching TRBD1 (6 bases). V lost 2 bases and J lost 4, with 15 bases in between. CDR3 length: 16 amino acids. CDR1 and CDR2 from the germline V gene are SGHTA and FQGNSA. In DNA, the CDR3 is TGTGCCAGCAGCTTAAGGGCGGGGGCAGGGAATCAGCCCCAGCATTTT. It encodes CASSLRAGAGNQPQHF.

The V call is TRBV2, the J call TRBJ2-2, with TRBD2 as a possible D gene (6 bases). Trimming pared 3 bases from V and 6 bases from J, leaving 8 bases between. This CDR3 contains 13 residues. CDR1 SNHLY and CDR2 FYNNEI come from the germline V gene. CDR3 DNA sequence: TGTGCCAGCAGTGATAGCGGCGCCGGGGAGCTGTTTTTT. It translates to CASSDSGAGELFF.

The CDR3 reads CASRIFATNEKLFF. The CDR3 nucleotides read TGTGCCAGCAGAATTTTTGCAACTAATGAAAAACTGTTTTTT. J is TRBJ1-4 and V is TRBV2; D gene unclear. The CDR3 contains 14 residues. The V gene's germline CDR1 is SNHLY and CDR2 FYNNEI. Trimming shortened V by 6 bases and J by 0 bases, and 8 bases separated the two germline ends.

As DNA, the CDR3 is TGCAGTGCGCCCCAAGCTTTCTTT. It yields the protein CSAPQAFF. This chain uses TRBV20-1 with TRBJ1-1, with D hard to call. In germline, CDR1 is DFQATT, CDR2 SNEGSKA (reference sequence). The CDR3 runs 8 residues. V was trimmed by 6 bases and J by 9 bases, leaving 5 bases between them.